The T cell receptor beta chain under discussion was sequenced for a study of cytomegalovirus exposure and HLA in healthy donors. Whole-study context: The study's early data release held some 85 million unique TCRs from HLA-typed donors. Of the donors genotyped, a few hundred in all, about 80% fell in the Caucasian-associated ancestry cluster.

Primers included in the PCR were 60 Vbeta and 13 Jbeta primers. Repertoires were generated with immunoSEQ multiplex PCR, while TCRdb's copy carries only in-frame clones and drops some. This repertoire includes 120,000 to 150,000 clones. Overall study findings and caveats: Some TCR beta chains (more than 150 of them) were listed as cytomegalovirus-associated. Reported performance of the classifier showed diagnosis of cytomegalovirus status with high specificity and sensitivity.

Between the trimmed V and J ends, which lost 3 bases and 0 bases, there was a span of 5 bases. CDR1 is MDHEN and CDR2 is SYDVKM in the germline V gene. The CDR3 loop spans 13 amino acids. To note about this clone: Its antigen is currently unknown.

Sequencing was carried out using PBMCs. V and J are TRBV28 and TRBJ1-1; D remains ambiguous. The TCR originated in a woman under 30 in good health and CMV-seronegative. DNA of the CDR3: TGTGCCAGCAGTTTCGGGATGAACACTGAAGCTTTCTTT. It codes for CASSFGMNTEAFF.